This T cell receptor (beta chain) comes out of a study of long-term antiretroviral therapy in people with HIV. Study-level points and caveats: Clonal populations expanded prior to ART predominated within the repertoire at all time points.

Sequencing used immunoSEQ v3.0 at survey level. Measured with immunoSEQ multiplex PCR; TCRdb has only the in-frame clones, and not every one. The sample lists tens of thousands of clones, about 86% seen once, with around 5% in the top ten. Trimming cost V 4 bases and J 0 bases, with 6 bases left between them. The CDR3 sequence is 13 residues long. Germline CDR1 SGHTA, CDR2 FQGTGA. A remark on this clone: Its antigen is as yet unknown.

This clonotype was sampled from a woman in her 30s with HIV. This rearrangement joins TRBV7-3 to TRBJ1-1, with D unclear. The sample consisted of unsorted PBMCs, taken 0.8 years after starting antiretroviral therapy. The CDR3 region is CASSSTLNTEAFF. The CDR3 DNA reads TGTGCCAGCAGCTCAACCCTGAACACTGAAGCTTTCTTT. Variable domain in full (rest from reference TRBV7-3 and TRBJ1-1): GAGVSQTPSNKVTEKGKYVELRCDPISGHTALYWYRQSLGQGPEFLIYFQGTGAADDSGLPNDRFFAVRPEGSVSTLKIQRTERGDSAVYLCASSSTLNTEAFFGQGTRLTVV.